Listed here are 18 T cell receptor beta chains from one sample, sequenced in a study of blood T cell repertoires in COVID-19. Sequencing used immunoSEQ multiplex PCR; TCRdb keeps in-frame clones, though not all of them. This table has hundreds of thousands of clones, about four fifths appearing once. Sequencing was performed on PBMCs or T cells enriched from blood (not recorded which). Receptor source: a woman aged 55 to 70 who had recovered from COVID-19.

The chain recombines TRBV27 with TRBJ2-7; 11 nucleotides agree with TRBD2. The CDR3 totals 15 residues. The trim removed 5 bases at V and 4 bases at J, leaving 7 bases unmatched. Germline loops: CDR1 MNHEY, CDR2 SMNVEV (reference sequence). The CDR3 spells CASSISGGAGYEQYF. Here the CDR3 DNA reads TGTGCCAGCAGTATTAGCGGGGGGGCCGGATACGAGCAGTACTTC.

The chain couples TRBV5-1 to TRBJ2-1, with a tentative D call TRBD1 (6 bases). V lost 4 bases, J lost 3 bases, and 14 bases lay in between. Germline CDR1 and CDR2: SGHRS and YFSETQ. This CDR3 spans 15 amino acids. CDR3 DNA: TGCGCCAGCAGCGTAGATGGGACATTCTACAATGAGCAGTTCTTC. This sequence encodes CASSVDGTFYNEQFF. The full variable domain, with the rest looked up from reference TRBV5-1 and TRBJ2-1, is KAGVTQTPRYLIKTRGQQVTLSCSPISGHRSVSWYQQTPGQGLQFLFEYFSETQRNKGNFPGRFSGRQFSNSRSEMNVSTLELGDSALYLCASSVDGTFYNEQFFGPGTRLTVL.

This clone was seen at least ten times. The chain employs TRBV9 and TRBJ2-3, with 7 bases identical to TRBD2. Germline-derived CDR1 and CDR2 are SGDLS and YYNGEE. The CDR3 consists of 15 residues. Trimming removed 4 bases from V and 3 bases from J; junction bases left unmatched: 8. CDR3: CASSPSGTTTDTQYF. CDR3 nucleotide sequence: TGTGCCAGCAGCCCCTCCGGGACTACGACAGATACGCAGTATTTT.

The rearrangement joins TRBV27 to TRBJ1-2; a possible D gene is TRBD1 (6 bases). Trimming cost V 0 bases and J 6 bases, with 17 bases left between them. Germline V gives CDR1 MNHEY, CDR2 SMNVEV (reference sequence). The CDR3 is 16 amino acids. CDR3: CASSLSNPGARDGYTF. In nucleotides, the CDR3 is TGTGCCAGCAGTTTATCGAACCCAGGGGCGAGAGATGGCTACACCTTC.

This clone has just one count. This chain uses TRBV2 with TRBJ2-1; 7 bases are a match to TRBD2. V dropped 4 bases and J dropped 0; count of bases not matched to a gene: 6. Germline V gene sequence: CDR1 SNHLY, CDR2 FYNNEI. CDR3 size: 16 residues. CDR3 in amino acids: CASSASRGSSYNEQFF. DNA for the CDR3: TGTGCCAGCAGTGCCTCTCGCGGGAGCTCCTACAATGAGCAGTTCTTC.

The chain joins TRBV6-5 to TRBJ1-5; D remains ambiguous. V dropped 0 bases and J dropped 2 bases, with 8 bases sitting between them. This CDR3 region has 15 residues. Germline V gene sequence: CDR1 MNHEY, CDR2 SVGAGI. In DNA form, the CDR3 reads TGTGCCAGCAGTTACTCGTCGTTAGGCAATCAGCCCCAGCATTTT. Its protein is CASSYSSLGNQPQHF.

This chain uses TRBV10-2 with TRBJ2-3; TRBD1 might be the D (5 bases). The length of the CDR3 is 15 residues. Germline values: CDR1 WSHSY, CDR2 SAAADI. V was shortened by 2 bases and J by 2 bases, with 11 bases between the two germline ends. CDR3 sequence reads: CASSEGEGHTDTQYF. CDR3 in DNA: TGCGCCAGCAGTGAGGGGGAAGGACACACAGATACGCAGTATTTT.

The chain carries TRBV5-1 and TRBJ2-5, with 7 bases that match TRBD1. The junction had 5 bases not matched to a gene; V was cut back by 4 bases and J by 5 bases. Germline V lookup: CDR1 SGHRS, CDR2 YFSETQ. This CDR3 region has 13 residues. The CDR3 DNA reads as TGCGCCAGCAGCGACGGGACAGCCGAGACCCAGTACTTC. Amino acid sequence: CASSDGTAETQYF.

This rearrangement joins TRBV28 to TRBJ2-5; 7 bases line up with TRBD1. Trimming at V came to 3 bases and at J to 4 bases, leaving 8 bases not matched to a gene. Germline assignment: CDR1 MDHEN and CDR2 SYDVKM. The CDR3 extends over 15 amino acids. The CDR3 bases are TGTGCCAGCAGTTTCTACTCCACAGGGGCAGAGACCCAGTACTTC. Amino acids: CASSFYSTGAETQYF.

V usage is TRBV6-5 and J usage is TRBJ1-1, with TRBD1 matching 7 bases. CDR3 length: 12 amino acids. V shed 6 bases, J shed 7 bases, and the junction held 5 bases outside the gene matches. The germline gives CDR1 MNHEY, CDR2 SVGAGI. CDR3 in DNA: TGTGCCAGCAGGCAATCAGGGGGTGAAGCTTTCTTT. Its protein is CASRQSGGEAFF.

This sequence joins TRBV2 and TRBJ1-6; possible D gene TRBD1, 6 bases. This CDR3 has 15 amino acids. Germline loops: CDR1 SNHLY, CDR2 FYNNEI. The ends were cut back, 8 bases at V and 0 bases at J, with 11 bases in the middle. The DNA for the CDR3 is TGTGCCAGCTACAGGGAGAGCTCCTATAATTCACCCCTCCACTTT. It is translated as CASYRESSYNSPLHF.

This chain joins TRBV30 and TRBJ2-5, with TRBD2 as a possible D gene (6 bases). V gave up 1 base and J gave up 1 base, with 13 bases separating them. CDR1 and CDR2 (germline): GTSNPN, SVGIG (reference sequence). The CDR3 sequence is 15 residues long. The CDR3 loop is CAWSADSGAQETQYF. The CDR3 DNA reads TGTGCCTGGAGTGCTGATAGCGGAGCCCAAGAGACCCAGTACTTC. Variable domain in full (rest from reference TRBV30 and TRBJ2-5): SQTIHQWPATLVQPVGSPLSLECTVEGTSNPNLYWYRQAAGRGLQLLFYSVGIGQISSEVPQNLSASRPQDRQFILSSKKLLLSDSGFYLCAWSADSGAQETQYFGPGTRLLVL.

The chain has TRBV7-9 and TRBJ1-3; 12 bases align to TRBD1. The CDR3 totals 18 residues. With V trimmed by 7 bases and J by 0 bases, 10 bases remained unmatched. Germline assignment: CDR1 SEHNR and CDR2 FQNEAQ (reference sequence). CDR3: CASTPLGTGGFSGNTIYF. Here the CDR3 DNA reads TGTGCCAGCACCCCCCTCGGGACAGGGGGCTTCTCTGGAAACACCATATATTTT.

CDR3: CASSIDFSSGKNNEQFF. CDR3 coding DNA: TGTGCCAGTAGTATAGATTTTTCTAGCGGGAAAAACAATGAGCAGTTCTTC. The gene calls are TRBV19 and TRBJ2-1; 9 nucleotides agree with TRBD2. This CDR3 is 17 amino acids long. Per the germline V gene, CDR1 is LNHDA and CDR2 is SQIVND (reference sequence). The V segment lost 0 bases and the J segment 5 bases; nucleotides outside the gene matches: 8.

The CDR3 DNA reads as TGTGCCAGCAGCTTACAAGGACAGGGGGTAAACGAGCAGTACTTC. Residues: CASSLQGQGVNEQYF. The rearrangement joins TRBV7-2 to TRBJ2-7; 10 bases match TRBD1. Trimming cost V 2 bases and J 5 bases; bases outside gene matches: 6. Germline values: CDR1 SGHTA, CDR2 FQGNSA. There are 15 residues in the CDR3.

The V call is TRBV4-2, the J call TRBJ2-7; TRBD1 is a possible D gene (6 bases). This CDR3 has 12 amino acids. The V gene's germline CDR1 is LGHNA and CDR2 YNFKEQ. Trimming pared 5 bases from V and 7 bases from J, leaving 12 bases between. This CDR3 reads CASSARGGEQYF. The CDR3 nucleotides are TGTGCCAGCAGCGCCCGAGGGGGTGAGCAGTACTTC.

This clone was recorded only once. The chain links TRBV6-4 to TRBJ2-1, with D tentatively TRBD1 (5 bases). V was cut by 3 bases and J by 6 bases, with 12 bases left in between. The CDR3 runs 14 residues. The V gene's germline CDR1 is MRHNA and CDR2 SNTAGT. The CDR3 sequence: CASSEPDSPNEQFF. Written as DNA, the CDR3 is TGTGCCAGCAGTGAACCCGACAGTCCCAATGAGCAGTTCTTC.

V usage is TRBV6-5 and J usage is TRBJ2-7; D might be TRBD2 (6 bases). Trimming took 6 bases from V and 5 from J, leaving 11 bases between them. Germline V lookup: CDR1 MNHEY, CDR2 SVGAGI. The CDR3 has 12 residues. The CDR3 sequence: CASSQGTDEQYF. CDR3 coding DNA: TGTGCCAGCAGCCAAGGGACTGACGAGCAGTACTTC.